A single sample is the source of the 15 T cell receptor beta chains below, sequenced in a study of cytomegalovirus exposure and HLA in healthy donors (dated by TCRdb to about 2017). Libraries were prepared through the immunoSEQ multiplex PCR assay. The multiplex PCR relied on a mix of 60 forward primers for TCR Vbeta segments and 13 reverse primers for TCR Jbeta segments. In its TCRdb copy, this immuneACCESS table keeps in-frame sequences only and misses some clones. Where compared with another copy, unresolved V genes explain less than half of these, and the others have no known cause. The sample data list 75,000 to 100,000 clones, and around 74% of these were observed just once. The ten largest clones add up to around 14% of the sample. What was sequenced was PBMCs. All receptors derive from a woman in her seventies in good health and CMV-seropositive.

This clone was seen a few times. The chain uses TRBV28 and TRBJ1-2; D not resolved. Per germline, CDR1 MDHEN and CDR2 SYDVKM. Deletions cut 6 bases from V and 3 bases from J, with 17 bases between. There are 15 residues in the CDR3. The CDR3 here is CASSPPGGRDYGYTF. The CDR3 DNA sequence: TGTGCCAGCAGCCCCCCTGGCGGCCGAGACTATGGCTACACCTTC.

Note on this clone: A junction end diverges from the germline sequence, so it may reflect a read error. The V gene is TRBV7-9, the J gene TRBJ2-7; 8 bases map to TRBD2. Germline V gene lookup returns CDR1 SEHNR and CDR2 FQNEAQ (reference sequence). This CDR3 has 16 amino acids. The CDR3 loop is CSSSLAGSGGTYEQYF. In DNA form, the CDR3 reads TGTTCCAGCAGCTTAGCGGGATCGGGGGGGACTTACGAGCAGTACTTC.

The chain employs TRBV11-3 and TRBJ1-1; D is ambiguous. V was shortened by 5 bases and J by 1 base, with 8 bases between the two germline ends. This CDR3 region has 13 residues. From germline, CDR1 is SGHNT and CDR2 YENEEA. CDR3 residues: CASSQQENTEAFF. CDR3 coding DNA: TGTGCCAGCAGCCAACAAGAGAACACTGAAGCTTTCTTT.

CDR3 coding DNA: TGTGCCAGCAGCTTCGCGGGACAGGGTACAGATACGCAGTATTTT. Its translation is CASSFAGQGTDTQYF. This chain joins TRBV13 and TRBJ2-3; 9 nucleotides match TRBD1. The germline V gene encodes CDR1 PRHDT and CDR2 FYEKMQ (reference sequence). The length of the CDR3 is 15 residues. J was trimmed by 3 bases and V by 3 bases; bases with no gene match: 4.

This chain connects TRBV4-1 to TRBJ2-5; 7 nucleotides align to TRBD2. The trim removed 4 bases at V and 2 bases at J, leaving 7 bases unmatched. The CDR3 runs to 15 residues. CDR1 MGHRA and CDR2 YSYEKL come from the germline V gene. The DNA of the CDR3 is TGCGCCAGCAGCCTACCCCCAGCGGGACAAGAGACCCAGTACTTC. Translation gives CASSLPPAGQETQYF.

Only one count was recorded for this clone. The chain links TRBV15 to TRBJ2-3; 12 positions agree with TRBD1. The CDR3 runs 16 residues. V lost 1 base and J lost 6; bases outside the gene matches: 5. CDR1 LNHNV and CDR2 YYDKDF come from the germline V gene (reference sequence). The chain's CDR3 is CATSRGGTGGLDTQYF. Written as DNA, the CDR3 is TGTGCCACCAGCAGAGGGGGGACAGGGGGCTTGGATACGCAGTATTTT.

This chain connects TRBV6-5 to TRBJ1-4; no clear D. The CDR3 is made up of 12 amino acids. Germline CDR1 MNHEY, CDR2 SVGAGI. Trimming removed 5 bases from V and 14 bases from J, with 15 bases in between. CDR3 nucleotides: TGTGCCAGCAGTGGTCCTGAGAGGAGGCTGTTTTTT. Translated: CASSGPERRLFF.

This chain uses TRBV10-3 with TRBJ1-1, with no clear D. V lost 2 bases to trimming and J lost 2 bases, with 6 bases between them. Germline V gene sequence: CDR1 ENHRY, CDR2 SYGVKD. The CDR3 length is 13 residues. The CDR3 loop reads CAISEEGNTEAFF. The CDR3 region has the DNA TGTGCCATCAGTGAGGAGGGTAACACTGAAGCTTTCTTT.

J is TRBJ1-1 and V is TRBV7-9; D ambiguous. From germline, CDR1 is SEHNR and CDR2 FQNEAQ (reference sequence). The V and J ends lost 2 bases and 6 bases respectively, with 13 bases between them. The length of the CDR3 is 14 residues. DNA of the CDR3: TGTGCCAGCAGCTTAAACGCCCCTAACTCTGAAGCTTTCTTT. The encoded protein is CASSLNAPNSEAFF.

The rearrangement uses TRBV15 and TRBJ1-2, with D perhaps TRBD1 (5 bases). The germline V and J ends were trimmed by 0 bases and 0 bases, with 11 bases remaining between them. Per germline, CDR1 LNHNV and CDR2 YYDKDF (reference sequence). The CDR3 contains 16 residues. CDR3 nucleotides: TGTGCCACCAGCAGAGATACAGCGACAGCTAACTATGGCTACACCTTC. Protein: CATSRDTATANYGYTF.

The chain uses TRBV28 and TRBJ2-5; no firm D call. Germline loops: CDR1 MDHEN, CDR2 SYDVKM. The length of the CDR3 is 14 residues. V was trimmed by 7 bases and J by 5 bases, leaving 17 bases between them. CDR3 protein: CASKGAGRRETQYF. The CDR3 DNA reads as TGTGCCAGCAAAGGAGCCGGTCGACGGGAGACCCAGTACTTC.

V and J are TRBV28 and TRBJ1-1; 7 nucleotides match TRBD1. The CDR3 loop spans 14 amino acids. Germline CDR1 is MDHEN and CDR2 is SYDVKM. Trimming cost V 7 bases and J 6 bases; bases outside gene matches: 11. As DNA, the CDR3 is TGTGCCAGCACCCTTCGACAGGGCGGCCCTGAAGCTTTCTTT. Its protein is CASTLRQGGPEAFF. Full variable domain (missing parts from reference TRBV28 and TRBJ1-1): DVKVTQSSRYLVKRTGEKVFLECVQDMDHENMFWYRQDPGLGLRLIYFSYDVKMKEKGDIPEGYSVSREKKERFSLILESASTNQTSMYLCASTLRQGGPEAFFGQGTRLTVV.

The CDR3 is CASSDRVRGETQYF. The CDR3 DNA sequence: TGTGCCAGCAGCGACCGTGTGCGGGGGGAGACCCAGTACTTC. The V and J genes are TRBV11-2 and TRBJ2-5; TRBD2 matches at 7 bases. Germline CDR1 reads SGHAT; CDR2 reads FQNNGV. J gave up 5 bases and V 5 bases, and 8 bases lay outside the gene matches. The CDR3 is 14 residues long.

CDR3 region: CASSFQTSGYNEQFF. The CDR3, as DNA: TGTGCCAGCAGCTTTCAGACTAGCGGTTACAATGAGCAGTTCTTC. This chain joins TRBV5-4 and TRBJ2-1; TRBD2 matches at 9 bases. Germline lookup yields CDR1 SGHNT and CDR2 YYREEE (reference sequence). V gave up 2 bases and J gave up 4 bases; unmatched junction bases: 4. This CDR3 region has 15 residues.

This clone was counted between two and nine times. This rearrangement joins TRBV4-3 to TRBJ2-7; TRBD2 might be the D (6 bases). The V gene lost 0 bases and the J gene lost 0 bases, with 12 bases spanning the gap. The CDR3 runs to 16 residues. CDR1 and CDR2 (germline): LGHNA, YSLEER. The CDR3 here is CASSQDVGGSSYEQYF. The CDR3 DNA sequence: TGCGCCAGCAGCCAAGATGTTGGGGGGAGCTCCTACGAGCAGTACTTC.